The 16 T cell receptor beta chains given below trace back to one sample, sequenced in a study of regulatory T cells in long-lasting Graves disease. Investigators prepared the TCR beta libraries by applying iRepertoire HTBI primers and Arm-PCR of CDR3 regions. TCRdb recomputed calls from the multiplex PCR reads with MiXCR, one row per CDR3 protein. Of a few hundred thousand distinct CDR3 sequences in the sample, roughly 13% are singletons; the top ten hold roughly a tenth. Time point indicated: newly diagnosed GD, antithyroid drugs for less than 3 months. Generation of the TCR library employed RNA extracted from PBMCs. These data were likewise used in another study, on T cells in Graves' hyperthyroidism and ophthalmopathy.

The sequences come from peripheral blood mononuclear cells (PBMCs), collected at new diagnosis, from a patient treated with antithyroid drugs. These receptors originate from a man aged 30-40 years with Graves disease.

The CDR3 spells CASSQSPGLNNEQFF. Written as DNA, the CDR3 is TGTGCCAGCAGCCAATCCCCGGGATTAAACAATGAGCAGTTCTTC. The rearrangement joins TRBV5-5 to TRBJ2-1, with D maybe TRBD2 (5 bases). The CDR3 sequence is 15 residues long. The germline CDR1 and CDR2 sequences are SGHKS and YYEKEE (reference sequence). The V end was cut by 4 bases, the J end by 5 bases, with 16 bases between.

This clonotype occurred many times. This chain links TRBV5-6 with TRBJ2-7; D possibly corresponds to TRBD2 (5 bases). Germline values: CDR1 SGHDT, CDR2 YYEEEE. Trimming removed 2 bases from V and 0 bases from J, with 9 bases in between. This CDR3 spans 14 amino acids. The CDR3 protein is CASSFGGHSYEQYF. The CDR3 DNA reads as TGTGCCAGCAGCTTCGGAGGTCACTCCTACGAGCAGTACTTC.

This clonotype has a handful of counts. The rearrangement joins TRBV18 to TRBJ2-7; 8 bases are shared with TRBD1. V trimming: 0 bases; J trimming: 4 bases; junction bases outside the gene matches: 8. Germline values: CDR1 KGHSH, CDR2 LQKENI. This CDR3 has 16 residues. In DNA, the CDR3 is TGTGCCAGCTCACCACCGAGCAGGGGGCAAGGTTACGAGCAGTACTTC. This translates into CASSPPSRGQGYEQYF. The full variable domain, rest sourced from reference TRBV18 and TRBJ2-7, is NAGVMQNPRHLVRRRGQEARLRCSPMKGHSHVYWYRQLPEEGLKFMVYLQKENIIDESGMPKERFSAEFPKEGPSILRIQQVVRGDSAAYFCASSPPSRGQGYEQYFGPGTRLTVT.

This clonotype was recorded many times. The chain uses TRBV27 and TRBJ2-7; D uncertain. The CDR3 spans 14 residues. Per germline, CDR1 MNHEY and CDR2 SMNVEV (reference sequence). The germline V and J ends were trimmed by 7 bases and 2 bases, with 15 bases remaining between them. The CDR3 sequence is CASTQLGGTYEQYF. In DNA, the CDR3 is TGTGCCAGCACCCAACTGGGTGGGACCTACGAGCAGTACTTC.

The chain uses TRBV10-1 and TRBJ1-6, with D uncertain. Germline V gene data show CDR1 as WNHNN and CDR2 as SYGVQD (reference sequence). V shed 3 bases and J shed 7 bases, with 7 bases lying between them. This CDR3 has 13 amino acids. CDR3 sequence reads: CASSEGLNSPLHF. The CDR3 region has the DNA TGCGCCAGCAGTGAAGGATTGAATTCACCCCTCCACTTT.

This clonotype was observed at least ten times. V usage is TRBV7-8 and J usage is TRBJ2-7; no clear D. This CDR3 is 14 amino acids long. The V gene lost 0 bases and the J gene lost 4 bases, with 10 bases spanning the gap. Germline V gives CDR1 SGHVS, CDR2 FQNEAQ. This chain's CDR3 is CASSLADAGYEQYF. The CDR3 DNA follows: TGTGCCAGCAGCTTAGCGGATGCCGGGTACGAGCAGTACTTC.

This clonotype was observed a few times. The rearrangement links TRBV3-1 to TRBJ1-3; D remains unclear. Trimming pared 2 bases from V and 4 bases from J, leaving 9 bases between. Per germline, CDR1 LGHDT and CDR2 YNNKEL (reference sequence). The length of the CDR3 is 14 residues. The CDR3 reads CASSQRLQGNTIYF. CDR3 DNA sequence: TGTGCCAGCAGCCAACGTCTACAGGGAAACACCATATATTTT.

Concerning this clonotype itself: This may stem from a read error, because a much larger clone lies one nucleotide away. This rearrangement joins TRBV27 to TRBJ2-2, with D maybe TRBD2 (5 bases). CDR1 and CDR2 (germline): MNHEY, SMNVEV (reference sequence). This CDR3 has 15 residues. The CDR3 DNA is TGTGCCAGCAGTTTGCTTAGCGCAAACACCGGGGAGCTGTCTTTT. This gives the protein CASSLLSANTGELSF.

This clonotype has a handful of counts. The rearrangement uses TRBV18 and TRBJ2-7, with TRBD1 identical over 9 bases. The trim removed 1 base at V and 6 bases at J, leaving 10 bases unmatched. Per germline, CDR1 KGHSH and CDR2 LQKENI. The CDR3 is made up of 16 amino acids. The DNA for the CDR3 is TGTGCCAGCTCACCACAAATCCTACAGGGGGCCGGCGAGCAGTACTTC. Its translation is CASSPQILQGAGEQYF.

DNA for the CDR3: TGTGCCACAGGGGCCGCCGGGACTAGTGGCACCGGGGAGCTGTTTTTT. This codes for CATGAAGTSGTGELFF. The chain joins TRBV19 to TRBJ2-2; 8 positions agree with TRBD2. Germline CDR1 reads LNHDA; CDR2 reads SQIVND (reference sequence). V lost 10 bases and J lost 4; bases outside the gene matches: 14. This CDR3 comprises 16 residues. The full variable domain, its missing parts supplied by reference TRBV19 and TRBJ2-2, is DGGITQSPKYLFRKEGQNVTLSCEQNLNHDAMYWYRQDPGQGLRLIYYSQIVNDFQKGDIAEGYSVSREKKESFPLTVTSAQKNPTAFYLCATGAAGTSGTGELFFGEGSRLTVL.

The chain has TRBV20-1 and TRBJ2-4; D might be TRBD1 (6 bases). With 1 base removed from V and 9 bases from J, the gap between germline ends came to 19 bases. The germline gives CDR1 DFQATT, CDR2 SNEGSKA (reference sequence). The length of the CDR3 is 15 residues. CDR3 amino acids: CSARAAGTPRGIQYF. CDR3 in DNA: TGCAGTGCTAGAGCCGCCGGGACCCCCAGGGGCATTCAGTACTTC.

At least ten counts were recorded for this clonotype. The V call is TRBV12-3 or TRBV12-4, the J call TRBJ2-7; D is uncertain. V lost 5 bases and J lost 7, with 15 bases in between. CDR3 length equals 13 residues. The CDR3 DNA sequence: TGTGCCAGCAGTCCGGCGGCCCTTTGGGAGCAGTACTTC. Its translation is CASSPAALWEQYF.

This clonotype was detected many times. CDR3 nucleotides: TGCAGCGCCCTGGACAGGGGGGAGGTAGATGGTGAAAAACTGTTTTTT. Protein: CSALDRGEVDGEKLFF. The chain carries TRBV29-1 and TRBJ1-4, with 10 bases lining up with TRBD1. Germline V gene data show CDR1 as SQVTM and CDR2 as ANQGSEA. The V segment lost 7 bases and the J segment 7 bases; nucleotides outside the gene matches: 15. The CDR3 consists of 16 residues. The complete variable domain, with remaining parts taken from reference TRBV29-1 and TRBJ1-4, reads SAVISQKPSRDICQRGTSLTIQCQVDSQVTMMFWYRQQPGQSLTLIATANQGSEATYESGFVIDKFPISRPNLTFSTLTVSNMSPEDSSIYLCSALDRGEVDGEKLFFGSGTQLSVL.

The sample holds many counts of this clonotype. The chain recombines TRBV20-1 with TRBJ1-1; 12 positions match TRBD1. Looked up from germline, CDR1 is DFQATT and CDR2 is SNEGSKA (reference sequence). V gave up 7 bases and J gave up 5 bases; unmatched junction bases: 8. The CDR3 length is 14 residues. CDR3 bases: TGCAGTGGGGGGGACAGGGGGCGTCGGACTGAAGCTTTCTTT. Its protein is CSGGDRGRRTEAFF.

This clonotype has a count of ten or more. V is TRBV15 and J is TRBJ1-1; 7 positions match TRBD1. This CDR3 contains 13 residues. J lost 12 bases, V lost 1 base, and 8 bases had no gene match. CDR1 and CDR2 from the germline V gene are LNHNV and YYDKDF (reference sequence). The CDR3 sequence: CATSRGDRANTFF. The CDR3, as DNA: TGTGCCACCAGCAGAGGAGACAGGGCCAATACTTTCTTT.

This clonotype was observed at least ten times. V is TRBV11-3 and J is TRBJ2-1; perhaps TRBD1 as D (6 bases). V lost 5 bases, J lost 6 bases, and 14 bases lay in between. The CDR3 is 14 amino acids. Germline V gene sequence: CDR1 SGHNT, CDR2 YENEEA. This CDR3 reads CASSPHPDSNEQFF. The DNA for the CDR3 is TGTGCCAGCAGCCCCCACCCGGACAGCAATGAGCAGTTCTTC.